The present T cell receptor beta chain was sequenced within a study of T cells in Graves' hyperthyroidism and ophthalmopathy. Study-wide background: Before treatment of any kind, peripheral blood was taken at initial diagnosis.

The V end lost 9 bases, the J end lost 3 bases, and 17 bases lay between the germline ends. Germline-derived CDR1 and CDR2 are MNHNS and SASEGT. This CDR3 contains 14 residues. Amplification of TCR beta CDR3 regions used RNA as the template. The study used the HTBI primer set for a first-round RT-PCR of the TCR CDR3. TCRdb independently ran MiXCR on the multiplex PCR reads; one entry per CDR3 protein. The data show under 300,000 distinct CDR3 sequences, about 25% seen once. Sequencing used blood. The rearrangement uses TRBV6-1 and TRBJ1-1; TRBD1 is a possible D gene (5 bases). The TCR comes from a man aged 40-55 years with Graves' hyperthyroidism that later progressed to Graves' ophthalmopathy. The DNA of the CDR3 is TGTGCCAGTTCGAGGGGTCCCAGGTACACTGAAGCTTTCTTT. Residues: CASSRGPRYTEAFF.